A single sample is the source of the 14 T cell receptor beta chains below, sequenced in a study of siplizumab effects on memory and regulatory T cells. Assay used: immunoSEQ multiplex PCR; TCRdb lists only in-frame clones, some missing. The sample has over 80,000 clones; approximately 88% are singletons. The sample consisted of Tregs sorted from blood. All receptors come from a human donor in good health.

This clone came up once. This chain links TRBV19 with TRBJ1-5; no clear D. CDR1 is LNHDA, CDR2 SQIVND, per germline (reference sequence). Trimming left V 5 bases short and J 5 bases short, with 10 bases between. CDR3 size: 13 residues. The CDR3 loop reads CASSWAPDQPQHF. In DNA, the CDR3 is TGTGCCAGTAGTTGGGCCCCTGATCAGCCCCAGCATTTT.

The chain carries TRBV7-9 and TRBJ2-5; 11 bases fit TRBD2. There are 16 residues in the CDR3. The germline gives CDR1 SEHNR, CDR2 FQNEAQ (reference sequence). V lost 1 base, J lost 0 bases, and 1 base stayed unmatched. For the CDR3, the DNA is TGTGCCAGCAGCTTAGGGGGACTAGCGGACCAAGAGACCCAGTACTTC. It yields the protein CASSLGGLADQETQYF.

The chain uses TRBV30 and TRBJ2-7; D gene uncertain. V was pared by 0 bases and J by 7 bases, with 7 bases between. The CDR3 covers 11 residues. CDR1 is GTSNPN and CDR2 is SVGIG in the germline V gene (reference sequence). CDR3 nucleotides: TGTGCCTGGAGTGTACGAGGAGAGCAGTACTTC. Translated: CAWSVRGEQYF.

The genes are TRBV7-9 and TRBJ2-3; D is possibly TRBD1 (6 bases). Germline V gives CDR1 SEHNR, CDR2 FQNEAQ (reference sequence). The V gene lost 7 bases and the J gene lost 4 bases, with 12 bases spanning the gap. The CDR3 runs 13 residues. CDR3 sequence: CASKIKGADTQYF. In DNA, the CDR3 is TGTGCCAGCAAAATCAAGGGGGCAGATACGCAGTATTTT.

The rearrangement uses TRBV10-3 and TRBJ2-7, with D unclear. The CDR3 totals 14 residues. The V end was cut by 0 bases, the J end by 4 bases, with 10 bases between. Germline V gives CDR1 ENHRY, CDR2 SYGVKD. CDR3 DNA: TGTGCCATCAGTGAGTCTCCGAGTTCGTACGAGCAGTACTTC. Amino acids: CAISESPSSYEQYF.

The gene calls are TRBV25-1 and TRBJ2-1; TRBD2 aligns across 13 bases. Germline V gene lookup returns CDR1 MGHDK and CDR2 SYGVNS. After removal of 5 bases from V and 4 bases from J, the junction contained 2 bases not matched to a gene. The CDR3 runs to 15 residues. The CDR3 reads CASSTSGGGYNEQFF. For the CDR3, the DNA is TGTGCCAGCAGTACTAGCGGGGGGGGGTACAATGAGCAGTTCTTC.

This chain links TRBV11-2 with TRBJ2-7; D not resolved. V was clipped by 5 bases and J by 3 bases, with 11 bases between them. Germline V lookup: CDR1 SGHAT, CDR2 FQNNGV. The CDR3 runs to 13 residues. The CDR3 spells CASSPRSGYEQYF. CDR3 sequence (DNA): TGTGCCAGCAGCCCTAGGTCCGGCTACGAGCAGTACTTC.

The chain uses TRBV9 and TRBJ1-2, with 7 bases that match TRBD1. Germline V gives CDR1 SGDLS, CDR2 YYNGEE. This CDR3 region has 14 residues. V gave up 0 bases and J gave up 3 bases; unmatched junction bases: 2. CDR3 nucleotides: TGTGCCAGCAGCGTAGGAACAGGGGACTATGGCTACACCTTC. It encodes CASSVGTGDYGYTF.

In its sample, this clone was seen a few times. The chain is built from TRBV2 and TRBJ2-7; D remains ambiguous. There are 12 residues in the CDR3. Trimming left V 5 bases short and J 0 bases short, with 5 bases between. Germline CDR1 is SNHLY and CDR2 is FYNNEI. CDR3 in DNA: TGTGCCAGCAGTCCCGTCTCCTACGAGCAGTACTTC. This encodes CASSPVSYEQYF.

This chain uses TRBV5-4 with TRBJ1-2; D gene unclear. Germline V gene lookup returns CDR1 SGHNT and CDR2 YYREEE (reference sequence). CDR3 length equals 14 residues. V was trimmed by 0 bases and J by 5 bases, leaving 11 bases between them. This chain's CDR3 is CASSLVSAQYGYTF. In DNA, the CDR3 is TGTGCCAGCAGCTTGGTGTCAGCTCAATATGGCTACACCTTC.

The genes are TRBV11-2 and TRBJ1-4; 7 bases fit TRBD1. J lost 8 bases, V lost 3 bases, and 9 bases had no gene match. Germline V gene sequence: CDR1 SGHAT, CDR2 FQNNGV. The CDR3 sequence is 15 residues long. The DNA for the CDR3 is TGTGCCAGCAGCTTGGGGACAGTAAGAGAGGAAAAACTGTTTTTT. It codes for CASSLGTVREEKLFF. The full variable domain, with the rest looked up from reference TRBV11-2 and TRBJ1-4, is EAGVAQSPRYKIIEKRQSVAFWCNPISGHATLYWYQQILGQGPKLLIQFQNNGVVDDSQLPKDRFSAERLKGVDSTLKIQPAKLEDSAVYLCASSLGTVREEKLFFGSGTQLSVL.

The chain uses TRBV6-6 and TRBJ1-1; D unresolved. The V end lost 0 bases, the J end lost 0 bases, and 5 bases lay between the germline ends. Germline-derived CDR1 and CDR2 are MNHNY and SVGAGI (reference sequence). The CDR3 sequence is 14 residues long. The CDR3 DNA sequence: TGTGCCAGCAGTTACTCCGGAGTGAACACTGAAGCTTTCTTT. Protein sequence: CASSYSGVNTEAFF.

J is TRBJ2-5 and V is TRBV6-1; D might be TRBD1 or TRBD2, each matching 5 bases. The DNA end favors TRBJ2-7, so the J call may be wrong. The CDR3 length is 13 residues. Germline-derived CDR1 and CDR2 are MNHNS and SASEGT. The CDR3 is CATSGPRVFEQYF. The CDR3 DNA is TGTGCCACCTCGGGACCCCGGGTTTTCGAGCAGTACTTC.

The CDR3 DNA sequence: TGTGCCAGCAGTTATTTGGCTAACTATGGCTACACCTTC. It specifies CASSYLANYGYTF. The J gene is TRBJ1-2, the V gene TRBV6-5; D gene ambiguous. The V end lost 3 bases, the J end lost 0 bases, and 5 bases lay between the germline ends. CDR3 length: 13 residues. CDR1 MNHEY and CDR2 SVGAGI come from the germline V gene.